This passage covers 31 T cell receptor beta chains from one sample sequenced in a study of metastatic and nonmetastatic thyroid tumors (dated by TCRdb to the early 2020s). Library preparation employed PCR. Sequencing relied on an Illumina HiSeq 4000. Using fastp at Q25 and MiXCR, TCRdb reprocessed the public reads and kept productive beta chains. Here the sample has about 21,000 clones; approximately 20% occur a single time. 21% of the sample is taken by the ten largest. Before undergoing thyroid surgery, none of the patients had been given any kind of treatment. Sequenced material: blood. The receptors stem from a male donor with papillary thyroid cancer or a benign thyroid nodule (not recorded which). Some clones in this sample may be carry-over from other donors' samples.

This clone has a handful of counts. This may stem from a read error, because a much larger clone lies one nucleotide away. The same CDR3 can be traced to other DNA sequences in this sample. This chain connects TRBV20-1 to TRBJ2-5; no firm D call. The germline gives CDR1 DFQATT, CDR2 SNEGSKA (reference sequence). V lost 1 base, J lost 0 bases, and 12 bases lay in between. CDR3 length equals 15 residues. CDR3 DNA sequence: TGCAGTGCTAGAGTAGGACCATGGGACCAAGAGACCCAGTACTTC. This gives the protein CSARVGPWDQETQYF.

The V and J genes are TRBV11-1 and TRBJ1-6, with D possibly TRBD1 on 6 matching bases. Germline V gives CDR1 SGHAT, CDR2 FQDESV (reference sequence). V lost 4 bases, J lost 8 bases, and 18 bases lay in between. The CDR3 is 16 amino acids. The CDR3 DNA reads TGTGCCAGCAGCTCCACCGAGACAGGTCCCCATTCACCCCTCCACTTT. Encoded protein: CASSSTETGPHSPLHF.

In this sample, this clone turned up many times. V usage is TRBV12-3 or TRBV12-4 and J usage is TRBJ2-1; TRBD1 agrees at 8 bases. The CDR3 totals 15 residues. V dropped 4 bases and J dropped 5; count of bases not matched to a gene: 7. DNA for the CDR3: TGTGCCAGCAGTTCCCGGACAGGGATGAACAATGAGCAGTTCTTC. This sequence encodes CASSSRTGMNNEQFF.

This clone showed up many times. This sequence joins TRBV6-6 and TRBJ2-5; TRBD2 matches at 8 bases. CDR1 is MNHNY and CDR2 is SVGAGI in the germline V gene (reference sequence). The CDR3 extends over 14 amino acids. Trimming removed 3 bases from V and 4 bases from J; junction bases left unmatched: 4. The CDR3 DNA sequence: TGTGCCAGCAGTTATCCCAGCGGGAGAGAGACCCAGTACTTC. Protein product: CASSYPSGRETQYF.

This clone was seen at least ten times. V and J are TRBV28 and TRBJ2-2, with 10 bases that match TRBD2. The trim removed 3 bases at V and 1 base at J, leaving 5 bases unmatched. The CDR3 has 17 residues. The germline gives CDR1 MDHEN, CDR2 SYDVKM. CDR3 nucleotides: TGTGCCAGCAGTTTTCGCTGGACTAGCGGGAACACCGGGGAGCTGTTTTTT. Translation: CASSFRWTSGNTGELFF.

This clone was observed at least ten times. This may stem from a read error, because a much larger clone lies one nucleotide away. The V and J genes are TRBV4-1 and TRBJ2-3; 8 positions agree with TRBD1. The V and J ends lost 5 bases and 1 base, in that order; junction bases with no gene match: 11. Germline-derived CDR1 and CDR2 are MGHRA and YSYEKL. This CDR3 comprises 17 residues. CDR3 protein: CASSSQRPGQGTDTQYF. The CDR3 DNA reads TGCGCCAGCAGCAGTCAGCGACCGGGACAGGGCACAGATACGCAGTATTTT.

The CDR3 DNA follows: TGTGCCAGCAGCTTCGTCAGCGGGAGTCGCGCAGATACGCAGTATTTT. Translation: CASSFVSGSRADTQYF. J is TRBJ2-3 and V is TRBV9; 8 nucleotides align to TRBD2. The CDR3 has 16 amino acids. Trimming removed 4 bases from V and 4 bases from J; junction bases left unmatched: 11. Germline V gene data show CDR1 as SGDLS and CDR2 as YYNGEE. Full variable domain (missing parts from reference TRBV9 and TRBJ2-3): DSGVTQTPKHLITATGQRVTLRCSPRSGDLSVYWYQQSLDQGLQFLIQYYNGEERAKGNILERFSAQQFPDLHSELNLSSLELGDSALYFCASSFVSGSRADTQYFGPGTRLTVL.

This clone was detected ten times or more. The chain combines TRBV7-9 with TRBJ2-1; 10 nucleotides line up with TRBD2. Germline CDR1 SEHNR, CDR2 FQNEAQ (reference sequence). Trimming cost V 5 bases and J 10 bases; bases outside gene matches: 2. The CDR3 sequence is 12 residues long. CDR3 loop: CASSRGLAEQFF. The CDR3, as DNA: TGTGCCAGCAGCCGGGGACTAGCGGAGCAGTTCTTC.

This clone has at least ten counts. The rearrangement uses TRBV15 and TRBJ1-3; D is ambiguous. V lost 0 bases, J lost 4 bases, and 7 bases lay in between. The CDR3 is 14 residues long. The germline V gene encodes CDR1 LNHNV and CDR2 YYDKDF (reference sequence). As DNA, the CDR3 is TGTGCCACCAGCAGAGATCTCGGAGGAAACACCATATATTTT. Translation gives CATSRDLGGNTIYF.

Of note for this clone: At one boundary the junction diverges from the germline segment, which might be a read error. The V and J genes are TRBV11-2 and TRBJ2-1; 12 bases line up with TRBD2. Germline V gene lookup returns CDR1 SGHAT and CDR2 FQNNGV. The CDR3 runs to 16 residues. The DNA of the CDR3 is TGTGCCATCAGCCCTACCGGACTAGCGGGATTAAATGAGCAGTTCTTC. Translated: CAISPTGLAGLNEQFF.

At least ten counts were recorded for this clone. The chain couples TRBV7-9 to TRBJ1-2; TRBD1 is a possible D gene (5 bases). The V gene's germline CDR1 is SEHNR and CDR2 FQNEAQ (reference sequence). The CDR3 length is 11 residues. Trimming took off 6 bases at V and 10 bases at J, with 12 bases between the two ends. This CDR3 reads CASSYQGDYTF. DNA of the CDR3: TGTGCCAGCAGTTATCAGGGTGACTACACCTTC.

This clone has more than one count but fewer than ten. V gene TRBV27 combines with J gene TRBJ2-3, with TRBD1 matching over 8 bases. Losses at the gene ends were 5 bases for V and 2 bases for J; bases not matched to a gene: 9. The germline gives CDR1 MNHEY, CDR2 SMNVEV (reference sequence). The CDR3 covers 16 residues. CDR3 amino acids: CASSAGTGIHTDTQYF. CDR3 bases: TGTGCCAGCAGTGCAGGGACAGGTATACACACAGATACGCAGTATTTT.

The sample holds many counts of this clone. J is TRBJ2-5 and V is TRBV9; 8 nucleotides match TRBD2. The V segment lost 3 bases and the J segment 4 bases; nucleotides outside the gene matches: 5. CDR3 size: 14 residues. Germline V CDR1 and CDR2: SGDLS, YYNGEE. The CDR3 protein is CASSGVAGGETQYF. The CDR3 DNA sequence: TGTGCCAGCAGCGGGGTCGCGGGAGGAGAGACCCAGTACTTC.

At least ten counts were recorded for this clone. The rearrangement links TRBV3-1 to TRBJ2-2; 7 nucleotides align to TRBD1. The CDR3 is made up of 14 amino acids. Germline values: CDR1 LGHDT, CDR2 YNNKEL (reference sequence). V trimming: 7 bases; J trimming: 5 bases; junction bases outside the gene matches: 7. In DNA form, the CDR3 reads TGTGCCAGCACTCGACAGGGTTATACCGGGGAGCTGTTTTTT. Translated: CASTRQGYTGELFF.

This clone showed up just a few times. The DNA of the CDR3 is TGCAGTGCTAGAGATGAAGGGCGACAGGAGAGTAACTATGGCTACACCTTC. Protein: CSARDEGRQESNYGYTF. The chain couples TRBV20-1 to TRBJ1-2; maybe TRBD1 (6 bases). Germline-derived CDR1 and CDR2 are DFQATT and SNEGSKA (reference sequence). This CDR3 has 17 amino acids. The V and J ends lost 0 bases and 1 base respectively, with 18 bases between them.

This chain connects TRBV28 to TRBJ2-7; tentatively, D is TRBD1 or TRBD2 (7 bases each). The CDR3 is 13 amino acids. Trimming shortened V by 2 bases and J by 7 bases, and 12 bases separated the two germline ends. Looked up from germline, CDR1 is MDHEN and CDR2 is SYDVKM. The CDR3 sequence is CASSLGTAGEQYF. The CDR3 DNA follows: TGTGCCAGCAGTTTAGGGACAGCGGGGGAGCAGTACTTC. Variable domain in full (rest from reference TRBV28 and TRBJ2-7): DVKVTQSSRYLVKRTGEKVFLECVQDMDHENMFWYRQDPGLGLRLIYFSYDVKMKEKGDIPEGYSVSREKKERFSLILESASTNQTSMYLCASSLGTAGEQYFGPGTRLTVT.

This clone counts as medium-sized. The rearrangement links TRBV28 to TRBJ1-3; D is uncertain. V shed 1 base and J shed 0 bases, with 10 bases lying between them. Germline V CDR1 and CDR2: MDHEN, SYDVKM. This CDR3 comprises 16 residues. The DNA for the CDR3 is TGTGCCAGCAGTTTATTCCCGGGCCCCTCTGGAAACACCATATATTTT. It is translated as CASSLFPGPSGNTIYF.

The chain has TRBV20-1 and TRBJ2-1, with D tentatively TRBD1 or TRBD2 (5 bases each). CDR1 is DFQATT and CDR2 is SNEGSKA in the germline V gene (reference sequence). Trimming took off 0 bases at V and 8 bases at J, with 17 bases between the two ends. CDR3 length: 15 residues. Written as DNA, the CDR3 is TGCAGTGCTAGAGAAGGAGCGTCCCGAGGGGATGAGCAGTTCTTC. Translating it yields CSAREGASRGDEQFF.

This clone was seen at least ten times. The chain combines TRBV6-1 with TRBJ2-5; D ambiguous. In germline, CDR1 is MNHNS, CDR2 SASEGT. V shed 8 bases and J shed 5 bases, with 15 bases lying between them. CDR3 size: 13 residues. CDR3 region: CASYREVGETQYF. The CDR3 bases are TGTGCCAGCTATAGGGAAGTGGGGGAGACCCAGTACTTC.

The chain couples TRBV12-3 or TRBV12-4 to TRBJ2-1; perhaps TRBD2 as D (6 bases). The CDR3 has 13 amino acids. V shed 8 bases and J shed 9 bases, with 17 bases lying between them. The CDR3 here is CASEATVRGEQFF. For the CDR3, the DNA is TGTGCCAGCGAGGCCACAGTGCGGGGTGAGCAGTTCTTC.

This chain uses TRBV2 with TRBJ1-2; no reliable D call. The CDR3 has 13 residues. CDR1 and CDR2 (germline): SNHLY, FYNNEI. V lost 3 bases, J lost 3 bases, and 8 bases lay in between. As DNA, the CDR3 is TGTGCCAGCAGTGAGACGGATTACTATGGCTACACCTTC. Residues: CASSETDYYGYTF.

Many counts were recorded for this clone. This chain links TRBV20-1 with TRBJ2-5; 10 bases fit TRBD2. CDR3 size: 15 residues. V was pared by 6 bases and J by 1 base, with 8 bases of the junction left unmatched. Per the germline V gene, CDR1 is DFQATT and CDR2 is SNEGSKA (reference sequence). The CDR3: CSAKELAGFQETQYF. CDR3 in DNA: TGCAGTGCCAAGGAACTAGCGGGATTCCAAGAGACCCAGTACTTC.

The sample holds many counts of this clone. The V call is TRBV20-1, the J call TRBJ1-5; D not certain. The CDR3 has 12 residues. Trimming shortened V by 0 bases and J by 6 bases, and 6 bases separated the two germline ends. Germline V CDR1 and CDR2: DFQATT, SNEGSKA (reference sequence). This CDR3 reads CSARDMGQPQHF. In DNA, the CDR3 is TGCAGTGCTAGAGATATGGGTCAGCCCCAGCATTTT.

This clone was detected many times. The rearrangement links TRBV28 to TRBJ1-3, with D maybe TRBD1 (5 bases). In germline, CDR1 is MDHEN, CDR2 SYDVKM. Deletions cut 0 bases from V and 0 bases from J, with 9 bases between. The CDR3 is made up of 16 amino acids. As DNA, the CDR3 is TGTGCCAGCAGTTTATGGGGGGGGGTCTCTGGAAACACCATATATTTT. This translates into CASSLWGGVSGNTIYF.

The chain recombines TRBV5-6 with TRBJ2-3; 8 bases are shared with TRBD2. This CDR3 spans 16 amino acids. V lost 0 bases to trimming and J lost 4 bases; unmatched junction nucleotides: 7. From germline, CDR1 is SGHDT and CDR2 YYEEEE. CDR3 amino acids: CASSLGVSGVSDTQYF. The CDR3 nucleotides are TGTGCCAGCAGCTTGGGGGTTAGCGGGGTATCAGATACGCAGTATTTT.

There are many counts of this clone. It may be a read error: a sequence one base away is much more abundant. The chain is built from TRBV27 and TRBJ1-6; the match to TRBD1 covers 7 bases. Germline trimming cut 5 bases from V and 7 bases from J; bases unmatched to any gene: 11. The CDR3 covers 16 residues. In germline, CDR1 is MNHEY, CDR2 SMNVEV (reference sequence). CDR3: CASSPRQGPLNSPLHF. The DNA for the CDR3 is TGTGCCAGCAGTCCCAGACAGGGCCCGTTAAATTCACCCCTCCACTTT.

This clone was counted many times. The rearrangement links TRBV7-9 to TRBJ1-6; 12 positions match TRBD1. This CDR3 comprises 17 residues. Germline-derived CDR1 and CDR2 are SEHNR and FQNEAQ (reference sequence). Trimming removed 5 bases from V and 7 bases from J; junction bases left unmatched: 9. The CDR3 bases are TGTGCCAGCAGCCCGGGGACAGGGGGCTTTCGGAATTCACCCCTCCACTTT. Translating gives CASSPGTGGFRNSPLHF.

This clone showed up many times. The chain carries TRBV2 and TRBJ2-5, with 12 bases that match TRBD1. CDR3 size: 15 residues. CDR1 and CDR2 from the germline V gene are SNHLY and FYNNEI. V shed 5 bases, J shed 5 bases, and the junction held 6 bases outside the gene matches. The CDR3 nucleotides read TGTGCCAGCAGTCCGGGGACAGGGGGCGCGGAGACCCAGTACTTC. This sequence encodes CASSPGTGGAETQYF.

This clone was seen at least ten times. The V and J genes are TRBV19 and TRBJ2-1; 8 positions match TRBD2. This CDR3 has 16 residues. The V segment lost 3 bases and the J segment 5 bases; nucleotides outside the gene matches: 9. Per germline, CDR1 LNHDA and CDR2 SQIVND (reference sequence). The CDR3 nucleotides are TGTGCCAGTAGTATGTGGAGCGGGGGCGGAGACAATGAGCAGTTCTTC. The encoded protein is CASSMWSGGGDNEQFF.

In this sample, this clone turned up many times. One end of the junction varies from germline; a read error may be responsible. The CDR3, as DNA: TGTGCCAGCAGCACAGGACAGGGGGGTTACGGGCAGTACTTC. The encoded protein is CASSTGQGGYGQYF. The chain carries TRBV7-9 and TRBJ2-7, with TRBD1 identical over 10 bases. Germline CDR1 SEHNR, CDR2 FQNEAQ (reference sequence). This CDR3 is 14 amino acids long.

This clone has ten or more counts. This sample includes further DNA sequences coding for the same CDR3. CDR3 amino acids: CASRLAGGTQYF. For the CDR3, the DNA is TGTGCCAGCAGACTAGCGGGGGGTACACAGTATTTT. The chain is built from TRBV25-1 and TRBJ2-3; 12 positions agree with TRBD2. Germline trimming cut 6 bases from V and 12 bases from J; bases unmatched to any gene: 4. Germline V lookup: CDR1 MGHDK, CDR2 SYGVNS. CDR3 length equals 12 residues.